This T cell receptor beta chain was identified during a study of blood T cell repertoires in COVID-19. As for the study in general: T cells, B-cell-depleted T cells, or PBMCs provided the cDNA or gDNA that served as material.

Clinical history as reported by participants underpinned cohort assignment. A case of COVID-19 had been met by exposed participants within 2 weeks before study entry. The V gene's germline CDR1 is MNHEY and CDR2 SMNVEV (reference sequence). Trimming took 2 bases from V and 7 from J; bases not matched to a gene: 7. This CDR3 is 14 amino acids long. The protocol was immunoSEQ multiplex PCR, while the TCRdb copy is restricted to in-frame clones and leaves out a portion. This sample has 130,000 to 150,000 clones, with 84% found just once. The receptor comes from a woman aged 45-59 years who had been exposed to COVID-19. Sequencing input: PBMCs or T cells enriched from blood (not recorded which). The V and J genes are TRBV27 and TRBJ2-7, with 8 bases lining up with TRBD2. The DNA of the CDR3 is TGTGCCAGCAGTTTACGACGGGGGGGGGCGGAGCAGTACTTC. Translation gives CASSLRRGGAEQYF.